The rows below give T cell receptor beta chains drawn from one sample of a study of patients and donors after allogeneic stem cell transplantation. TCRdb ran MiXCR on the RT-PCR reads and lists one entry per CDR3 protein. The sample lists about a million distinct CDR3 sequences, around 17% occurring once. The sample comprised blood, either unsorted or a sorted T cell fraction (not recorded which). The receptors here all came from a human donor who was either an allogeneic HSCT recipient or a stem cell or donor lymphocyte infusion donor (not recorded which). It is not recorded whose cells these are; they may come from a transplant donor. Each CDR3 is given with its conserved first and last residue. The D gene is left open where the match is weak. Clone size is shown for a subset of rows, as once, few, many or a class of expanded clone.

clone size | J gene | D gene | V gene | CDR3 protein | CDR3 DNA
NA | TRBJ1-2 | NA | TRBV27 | CASSLTVEHYYGYTF | TGTGCCAGCAGTTTAACAGTGGAACACTACTATGGCTACACCTTC
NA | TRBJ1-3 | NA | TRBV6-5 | CASSYLQGNTIYF | TGTGCCAGCAGTTACTTGCAGGGAAACACCATATATTTT
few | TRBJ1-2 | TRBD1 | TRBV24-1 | CATSDPTGWPDGYTF | TGTGCCACCAGTGATCCGACAGGGTGGCCTGATGGCTACACCTTC
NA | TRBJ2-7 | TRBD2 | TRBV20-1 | CSAPGLAGGGYEQYF | TGCAGTGCTCCGGGGCTAGCGGGAGGAGGTTACGAGCAGTACTTC
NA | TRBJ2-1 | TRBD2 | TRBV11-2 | CASSPRTSGGAHYNEQFF | TGTGCCAGCAGCCCAAGGACTAGCGGGGGGGCTCACTACAATGAGCAGTTCTTC
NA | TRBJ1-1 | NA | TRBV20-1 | CSARVWGMNTEAFF | TGCAGTGCTAGAGTGTGGGGAATGAACACTGAAGCTTTCTTT
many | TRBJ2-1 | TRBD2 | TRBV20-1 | CSASPPMLAGVPSYNEQFF | TGCAGTGCTAGTCCACCCATGCTAGCGGGGGTCCCCTCCTACAATGAGCAGTTCTTC
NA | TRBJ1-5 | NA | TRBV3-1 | CASSQDSVQPQHF | TGTGCCAGCAGCCAAGACAGTGTGCAGCCCCAGCATTTT
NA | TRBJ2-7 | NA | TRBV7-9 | CASSLPTTVPTYEQYF | TGTGCCAGCAGCTTACCTACGACAGTCCCAACCTACGAGCAGTACTTC
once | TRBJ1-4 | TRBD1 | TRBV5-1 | CASSQRGQEKFRGLFF | TGCGCCAGCAGCCAGCGGGGACAGGAGAAGTTCAGGGGCCTGTTTTTT
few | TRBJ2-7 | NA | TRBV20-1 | CSARDSVGALNSYEQYF | TGCAGTGCTAGAGATAGCGTCGGGGCTCTCAACTCCTACGAGCAGTACTTC
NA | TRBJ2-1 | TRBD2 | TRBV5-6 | CASDPGSGNRNEQFF | TGTGCCTCCGACCCAGGTAGCGGGAATAGGAATGAGCAGTTCTTC
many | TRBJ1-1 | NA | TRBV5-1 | CASSTTGNTEAFF | TGCGCCAGCAGCACGACAGGGAACACTGAAGCTTTCTTT
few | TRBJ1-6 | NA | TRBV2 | CASRGPGRDNSPLHF | TGTGCCAGCAGAGGCCCAGGACGGGATAATTCACCCCTCCACTTT
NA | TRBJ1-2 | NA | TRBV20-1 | CSARGNRPNYGYTF | TGCAGTGCTAGGGGGAACAGACCTAACTATGGCTACACCTTC